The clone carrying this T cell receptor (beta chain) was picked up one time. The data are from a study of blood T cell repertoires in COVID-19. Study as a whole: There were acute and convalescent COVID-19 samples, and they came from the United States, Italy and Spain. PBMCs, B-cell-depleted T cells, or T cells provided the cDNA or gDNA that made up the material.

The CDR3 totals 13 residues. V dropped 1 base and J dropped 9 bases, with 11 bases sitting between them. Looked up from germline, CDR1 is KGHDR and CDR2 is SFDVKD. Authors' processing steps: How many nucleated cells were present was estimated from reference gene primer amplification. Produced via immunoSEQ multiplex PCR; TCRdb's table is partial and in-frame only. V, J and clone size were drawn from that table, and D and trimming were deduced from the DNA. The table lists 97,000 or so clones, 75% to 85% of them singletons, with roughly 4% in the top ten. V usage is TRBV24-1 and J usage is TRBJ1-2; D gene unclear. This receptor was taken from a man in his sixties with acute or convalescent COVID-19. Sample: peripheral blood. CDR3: CATSDFTTMSYTF. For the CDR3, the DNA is TGTGCCACCAGTGATTTTACCACTATGAGCTACACCTTC.